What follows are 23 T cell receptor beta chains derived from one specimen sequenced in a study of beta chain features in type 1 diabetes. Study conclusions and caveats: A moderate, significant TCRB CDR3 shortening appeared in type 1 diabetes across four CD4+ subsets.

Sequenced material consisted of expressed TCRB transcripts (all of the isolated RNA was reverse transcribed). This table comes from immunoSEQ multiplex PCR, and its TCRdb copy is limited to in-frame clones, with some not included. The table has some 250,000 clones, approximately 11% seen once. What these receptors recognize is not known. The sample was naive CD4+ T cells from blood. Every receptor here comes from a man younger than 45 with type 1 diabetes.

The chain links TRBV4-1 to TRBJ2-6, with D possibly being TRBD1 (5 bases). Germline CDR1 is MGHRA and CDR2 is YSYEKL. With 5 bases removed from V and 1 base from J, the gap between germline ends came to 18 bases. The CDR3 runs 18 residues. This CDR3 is CASSTSLGPLSGANVLTF. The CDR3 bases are TGCGCCAGCAGCACCTCCTTGGGGCCCTTATCTGGGGCCAACGTCCTGACTTTC.

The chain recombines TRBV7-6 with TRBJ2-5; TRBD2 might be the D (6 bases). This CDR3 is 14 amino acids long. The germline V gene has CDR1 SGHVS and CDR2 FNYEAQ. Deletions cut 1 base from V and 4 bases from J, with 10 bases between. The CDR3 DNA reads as TGTGCCAGCAGCTTAGTTTTGCGGGGAGAGACCCAGTACTTC. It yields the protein CASSLVLRGETQYF.

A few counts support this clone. CDR3 nucleotides: TGTGCCAGCAGTTACTCGATGTCGATCCGGATTCAGTACTTC. Its translation: CASSYSMSIRIQYF. The chain joins TRBV6-5 to TRBJ2-4, with no clear D. V was trimmed by 0 bases and J by 10 bases, leaving 13 bases between them. The CDR3 is 14 amino acids. Germline V gene sequence: CDR1 MNHEY, CDR2 SVGAGI.

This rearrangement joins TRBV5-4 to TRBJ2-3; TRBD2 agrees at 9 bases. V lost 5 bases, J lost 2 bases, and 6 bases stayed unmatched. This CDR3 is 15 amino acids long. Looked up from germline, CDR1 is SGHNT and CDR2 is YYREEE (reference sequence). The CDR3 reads CASSPAGGYTDTQYF. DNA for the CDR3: TGTGCCAGCAGTCCAGCGGGGGGCTACACAGATACGCAGTATTTT.

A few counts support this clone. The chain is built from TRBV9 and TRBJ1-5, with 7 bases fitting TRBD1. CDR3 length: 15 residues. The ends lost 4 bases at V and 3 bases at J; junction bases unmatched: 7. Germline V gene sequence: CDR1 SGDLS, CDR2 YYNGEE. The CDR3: CASSPRGFINQPQHF. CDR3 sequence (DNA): TGTGCCAGCAGCCCCAGGGGGTTTATCAATCAGCCCCAGCATTTT.

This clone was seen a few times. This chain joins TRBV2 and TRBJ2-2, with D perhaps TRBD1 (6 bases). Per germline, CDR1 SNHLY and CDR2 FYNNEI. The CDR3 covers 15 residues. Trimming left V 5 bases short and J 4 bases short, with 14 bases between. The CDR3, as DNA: TGTGCCAGCAGTCGGGACACCCGGGGCACCGGGGAGCTGTTTTTT. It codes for CASSRDTRGTGELFF.

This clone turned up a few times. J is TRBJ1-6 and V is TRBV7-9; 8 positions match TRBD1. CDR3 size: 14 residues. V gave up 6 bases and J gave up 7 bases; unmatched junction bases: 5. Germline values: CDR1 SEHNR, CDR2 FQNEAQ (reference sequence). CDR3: CASRQTGVNSPLHF. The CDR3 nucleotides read TGTGCCAGCAGACAGACAGGGGTCAATTCACCCCTCCACTTT.

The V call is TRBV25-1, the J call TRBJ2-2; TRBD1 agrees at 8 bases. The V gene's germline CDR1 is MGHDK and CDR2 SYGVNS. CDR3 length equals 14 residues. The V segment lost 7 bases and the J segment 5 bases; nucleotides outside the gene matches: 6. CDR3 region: CASTGQGWTGELFF. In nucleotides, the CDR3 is TGTGCCAGCACCGGACAGGGTTGGACCGGGGAGCTGTTTTTT.

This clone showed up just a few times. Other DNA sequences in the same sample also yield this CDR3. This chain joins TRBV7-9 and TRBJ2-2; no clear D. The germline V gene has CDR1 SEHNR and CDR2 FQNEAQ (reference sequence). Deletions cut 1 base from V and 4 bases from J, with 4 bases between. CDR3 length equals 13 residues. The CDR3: CASSLDSTGELFF. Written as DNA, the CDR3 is TGTGCCAGCAGCTTAGACAGCACCGGGGAGCTGTTTTTT.

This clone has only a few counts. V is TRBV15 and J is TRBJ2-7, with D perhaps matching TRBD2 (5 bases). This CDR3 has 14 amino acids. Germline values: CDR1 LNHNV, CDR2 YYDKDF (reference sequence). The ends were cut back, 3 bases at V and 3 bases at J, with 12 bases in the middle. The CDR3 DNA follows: TGTGCCACCAGCAGTGGACTTTTCAACTACGAGCAGTACTTC. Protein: CATSSGLFNYEQYF.

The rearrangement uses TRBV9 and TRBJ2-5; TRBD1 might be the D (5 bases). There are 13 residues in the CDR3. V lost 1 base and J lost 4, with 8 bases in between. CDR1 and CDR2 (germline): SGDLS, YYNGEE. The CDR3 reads CASSVNTGETQYF. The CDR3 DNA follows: TGTGCCAGCAGCGTAAATACAGGAGAGACCCAGTACTTC. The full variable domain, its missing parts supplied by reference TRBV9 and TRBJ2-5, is DSGVTQTPKHLITATGQRVTLRCSPRSGDLSVYWYQQSLDQGLQFLIQYYNGEERAKGNILERFSAQQFPDLHSELNLSSLELGDSALYFCASSVNTGETQYFGPGTRLLVL.

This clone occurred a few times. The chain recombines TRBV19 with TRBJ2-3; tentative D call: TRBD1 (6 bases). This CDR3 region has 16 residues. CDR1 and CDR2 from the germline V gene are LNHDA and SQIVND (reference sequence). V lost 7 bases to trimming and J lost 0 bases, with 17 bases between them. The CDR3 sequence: CASKIDRRTSTDTQYF. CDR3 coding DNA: TGTGCCAGTAAAATCGACAGGCGAACGAGCACAGATACGCAGTATTTT.

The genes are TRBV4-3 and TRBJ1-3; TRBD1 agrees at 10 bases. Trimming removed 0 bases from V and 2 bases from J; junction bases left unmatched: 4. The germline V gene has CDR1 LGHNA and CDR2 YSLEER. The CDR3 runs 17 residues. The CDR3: CASSQDAGQGTGNTIYF. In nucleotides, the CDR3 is TGCGCCAGCAGCCAAGATGCGGGACAGGGGACTGGAAACACCATATATTTT.

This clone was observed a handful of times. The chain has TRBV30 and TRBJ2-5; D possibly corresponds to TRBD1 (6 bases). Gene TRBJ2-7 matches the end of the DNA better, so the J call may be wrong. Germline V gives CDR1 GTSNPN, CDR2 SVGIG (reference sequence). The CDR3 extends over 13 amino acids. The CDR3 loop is CARGQTPYYEQYF. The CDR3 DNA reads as TGTGCCCGCGGACAGACCCCGTACTACGAGCAGTACTTC.

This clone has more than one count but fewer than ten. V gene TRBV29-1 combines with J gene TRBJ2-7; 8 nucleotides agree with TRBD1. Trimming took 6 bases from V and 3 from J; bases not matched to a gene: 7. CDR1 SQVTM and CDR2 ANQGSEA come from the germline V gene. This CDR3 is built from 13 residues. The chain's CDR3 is CSVQGQGHYEQYF. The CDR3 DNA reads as TGCAGCGTCCAAGGACAGGGACACTACGAGCAGTACTTC.

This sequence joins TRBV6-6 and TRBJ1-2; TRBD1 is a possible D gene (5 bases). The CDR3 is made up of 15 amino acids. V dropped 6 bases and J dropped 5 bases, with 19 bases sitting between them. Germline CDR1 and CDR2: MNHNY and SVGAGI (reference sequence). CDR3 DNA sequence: TGTGCCAGCAGCGCCACCGGGGGATTTGGGTATGGCTACACCTTC. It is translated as CASSATGGFGYGYTF.

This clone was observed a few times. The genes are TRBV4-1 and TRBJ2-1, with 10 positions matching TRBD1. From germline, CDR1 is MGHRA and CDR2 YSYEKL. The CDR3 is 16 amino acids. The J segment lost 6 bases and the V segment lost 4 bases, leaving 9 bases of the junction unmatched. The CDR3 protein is CASSPRDRGPSNEQFF. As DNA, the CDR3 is TGCGCCAGCAGCCCTCGAGACAGGGGGCCTTCCAATGAGCAGTTCTTC.

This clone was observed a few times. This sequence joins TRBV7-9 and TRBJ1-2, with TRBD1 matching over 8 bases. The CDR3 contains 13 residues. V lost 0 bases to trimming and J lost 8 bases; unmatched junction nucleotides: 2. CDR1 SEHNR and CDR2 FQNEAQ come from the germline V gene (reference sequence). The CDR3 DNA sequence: TGTGCCAGCAGCTTAGCAACAGGGGGAGGCTACACCTTC. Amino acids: CASSLATGGGYTF.

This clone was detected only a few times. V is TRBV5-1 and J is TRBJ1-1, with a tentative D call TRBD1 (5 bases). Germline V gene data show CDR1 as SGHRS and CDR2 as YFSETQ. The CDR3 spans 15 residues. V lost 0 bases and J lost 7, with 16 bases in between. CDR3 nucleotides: TGCGCCAGCAGCTTGGTTCTCCCAGGGCAGGATGAAGCTTTCTTT. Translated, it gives CASSLVLPGQDEAFF.

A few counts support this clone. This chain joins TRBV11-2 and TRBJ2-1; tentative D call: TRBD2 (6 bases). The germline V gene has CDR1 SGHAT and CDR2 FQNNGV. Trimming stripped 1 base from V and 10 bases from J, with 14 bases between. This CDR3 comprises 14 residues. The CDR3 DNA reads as TGTGCCAGCAGCTTAGTTCGGGGGACGGGGGAGCAGTTCTTC. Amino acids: CASSLVRGTGEQFF.

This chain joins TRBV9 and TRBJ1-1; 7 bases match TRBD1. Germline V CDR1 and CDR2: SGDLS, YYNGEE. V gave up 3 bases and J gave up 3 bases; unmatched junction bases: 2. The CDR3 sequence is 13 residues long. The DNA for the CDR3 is TGTGCCAGCAGCGACGGACAGGACACTGAAGCTTTCTTT. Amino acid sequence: CASSDGQDTEAFF.

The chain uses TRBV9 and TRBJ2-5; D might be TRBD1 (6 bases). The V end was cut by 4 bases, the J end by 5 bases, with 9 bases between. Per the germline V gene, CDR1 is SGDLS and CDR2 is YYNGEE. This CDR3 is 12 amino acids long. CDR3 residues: CASSLQGETQYF. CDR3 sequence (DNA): TGTGCCAGCAGCCTCCAGGGGGAGACCCAGTACTTC. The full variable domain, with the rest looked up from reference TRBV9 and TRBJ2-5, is DSGVTQTPKHLITATGQRVTLRCSPRSGDLSVYWYQQSLDQGLQFLIQYYNGEERAKGNILERFSAQQFPDLHSELNLSSLELGDSALYFCASSLQGETQYFGPGTRLLVL.

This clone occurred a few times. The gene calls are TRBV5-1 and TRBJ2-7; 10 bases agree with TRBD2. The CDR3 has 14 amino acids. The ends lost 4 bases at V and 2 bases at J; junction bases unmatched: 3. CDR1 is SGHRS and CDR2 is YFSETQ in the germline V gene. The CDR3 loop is CASSRTSGTYEQYF. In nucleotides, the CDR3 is TGCGCCAGCAGCCGGACTAGCGGAACCTACGAGCAGTACTTC.